This TCR beta chain originates from a study of CD8 T cells in ankylosing spondylitis (dated by TCRdb to the late 2010s). For the study in its entirety: T cell receptor beta repertoires were profiled in healthy donors and ankylosing spondylitis patients so that disease-linked TCR variants could be found. The full study cohort comprised 20 to 30 ankylosing spondylitis patients and some 110 healthy donors. Samples of peripheral blood were taken, and for ankylosing spondylitis patients, synovial fluid was collected as well.

Deletion took 2 bases off V and 5 bases off J, with a span of 9 bases between the germline ends. The CDR3 runs 13 residues from the cysteine to the phenylalanine. Only the CDR3 portion is preserved as DNA: 39 bases, with reading frame beginning at the first base. Per the germline V gene, SNHLY is the CDR1 and FYNNEI is the CDR2. Broader findings and caveats from the paper: In peripheral blood, the disease-linked clones were found at relatively low frequencies and had a CD8+ phenotype. Some motif variants were previously reported in synovial fluid and blood of reactive arthritis patients, suggesting common disease-initiation mechanisms. The disease-linked clones were reported as significantly enriched in matched synovial fluid samples from ankylosing spondylitis patients. Blood from ankylosing spondylitis patients appeared to be characterized by a TCR beta motif made up of several highly homologous amino acid variants.

The instrument was an Illumina HiSeq 2500. TCR beta libraries were prepared by quantitative 5'-RACE with molecular barcodes. On the study's bioinformatics: A new computational method based on a probabilistic model of VDJ rearrangement was used to identify disease-linked TCR variants. TCRdb reran the public reads through fastp at Q25 and MiXCR, keeping productive beta chains. Rows with a matching CDR3 protein are joined into one entry that keeps the most common DNA and genes. The V and J calls were not made by the authors but by TCRdb's processing. Here the sample has approximately 400,000 distinct CDR3 sequences; roughly 26% occur a single time. Approximately 1% of the sample is taken by the ten largest. Concerning this clonotype: Its target antigen remains unknown. No base quality values were provided; no much bigger clone lies one nucleotide off.

Here the chain combines TRBV2 and TRBJ1-1, with TRBD1 perhaps the D gene, on 5 matching bases. Sample: blood, either unsorted or a sorted T cell fraction (not recorded which). The TCR sequence derives from a male donor with ankylosing spondylitis. The CDR3 in this case is CASSESTVTEAFF. The nucleotides read TGTGCCAGCAGTGAATCGACAGTGACTGAAGCTTTCTTT.